This T cell receptor (beta chain) is drawn from a study of tumor and adjacent non-tumor tissue in lung cancer. Study overall: Samples averaged roughly 4.2 million productive TCRbeta reads each.

The length of the CDR3 is 15 residues. The V gene lost 6 bases and the J gene lost 5 bases, with 19 bases spanning the gap. The library came from three nested PCR rounds adapted from ARM-PCR protocols. TCRdb called the multiplex PCR reads again in MiXCR, with one record for every CDR3 protein. The table has tens of thousands of distinct CDR3 sequences, nearly 70% seen once; the top ten hold 10% to 15%. RNA was extracted from bulk tissue without any cell sorting. General study findings and limits: Significantly higher TCR diversity was found in tumor than normal lung.

As for this clonotype: What it binds is unknown. No conserved phenylalanine or tryptophan is present at the end of the CDR3, so a read error is the likely explanation.

This chain uses TRBV12-3 or TRBV12-4 with TRBJ1-1, with unresolved D. What was sequenced was lung tumor tissue. The TCR was taken from a woman in her sixties or seventies with non-small cell lung cancer. As DNA, the CDR3 is TGTGCCAGCAGAACCTGGGAGAGGGCAAATACTGAAGCTTTCCTT. This translates into CASRTWERANTEAFL.